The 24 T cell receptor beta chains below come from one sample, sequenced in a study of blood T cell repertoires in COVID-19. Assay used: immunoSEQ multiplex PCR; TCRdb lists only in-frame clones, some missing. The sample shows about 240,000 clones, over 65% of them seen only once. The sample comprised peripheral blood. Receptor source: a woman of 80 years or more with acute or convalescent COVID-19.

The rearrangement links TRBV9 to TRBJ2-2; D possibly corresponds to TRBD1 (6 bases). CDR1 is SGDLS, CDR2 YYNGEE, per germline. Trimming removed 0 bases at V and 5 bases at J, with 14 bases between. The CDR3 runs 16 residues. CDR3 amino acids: CASSVAGTGWTGELFF. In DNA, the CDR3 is TGTGCCAGCAGCGTAGCGGGAACAGGGTGGACCGGGGAGCTGTTTTTT. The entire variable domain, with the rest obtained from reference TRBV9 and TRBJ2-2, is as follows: DSGVTQTPKHLITATGQRVTLRCSPRSGDLSVYWYQQSLDQGLQFLIQYYNGEERAKGNILERFSAQQFPDLHSELNLSSLELGDSALYFCASSVAGTGWTGELFFGEGSRLTVL.

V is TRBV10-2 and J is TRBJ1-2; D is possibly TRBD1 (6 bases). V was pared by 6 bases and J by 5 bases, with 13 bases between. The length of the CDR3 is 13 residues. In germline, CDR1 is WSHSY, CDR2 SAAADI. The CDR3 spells CASRLGGGYGYTF. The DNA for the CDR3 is TGCGCCAGCAGGTTGGGAGGGGGTTATGGCTACACCTTC.

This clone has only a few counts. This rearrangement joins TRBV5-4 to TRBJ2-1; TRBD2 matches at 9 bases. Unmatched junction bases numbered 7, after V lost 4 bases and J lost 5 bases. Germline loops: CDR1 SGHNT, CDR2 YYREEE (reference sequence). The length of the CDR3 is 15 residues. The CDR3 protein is CASSGSGLANNEQFF. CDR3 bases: TGTGCCAGCAGCGGGAGCGGACTAGCGAACAATGAGCAGTTCTTC.

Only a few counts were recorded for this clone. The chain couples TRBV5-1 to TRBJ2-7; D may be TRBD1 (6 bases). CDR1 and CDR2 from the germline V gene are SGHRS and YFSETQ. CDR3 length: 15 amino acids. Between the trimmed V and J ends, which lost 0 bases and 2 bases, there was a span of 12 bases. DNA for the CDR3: TGCGCCAGCAGCTTGGGGGCAGGGGCCCCCTACGAGCAGTACTTC. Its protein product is CASSLGAGAPYEQYF.

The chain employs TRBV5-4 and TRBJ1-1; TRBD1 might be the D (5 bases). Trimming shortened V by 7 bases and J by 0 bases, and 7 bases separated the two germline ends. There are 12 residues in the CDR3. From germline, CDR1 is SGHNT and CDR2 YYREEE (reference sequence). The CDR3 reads CASGGVNTEAFF. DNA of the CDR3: TGTGCCAGCGGAGGGGTGAACACTGAAGCTTTCTTT.

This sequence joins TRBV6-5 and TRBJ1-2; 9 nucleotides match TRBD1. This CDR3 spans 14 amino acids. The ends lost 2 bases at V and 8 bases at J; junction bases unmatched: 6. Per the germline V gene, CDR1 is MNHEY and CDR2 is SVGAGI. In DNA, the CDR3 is TGTGCCAGCAGTTACGGAAGGACAGGGGTAGGCTACACCTTC. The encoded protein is CASSYGRTGVGYTF.

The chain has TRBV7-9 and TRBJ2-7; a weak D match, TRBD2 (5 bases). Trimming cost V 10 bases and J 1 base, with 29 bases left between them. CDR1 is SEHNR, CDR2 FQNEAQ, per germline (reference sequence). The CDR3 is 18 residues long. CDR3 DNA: TGTGCCACCCCGCGGGCCCCACTAAGGGAGAATTTTTCCTACGAGCAGTACTTC. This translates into CATPRAPLRENFSYEQYF.

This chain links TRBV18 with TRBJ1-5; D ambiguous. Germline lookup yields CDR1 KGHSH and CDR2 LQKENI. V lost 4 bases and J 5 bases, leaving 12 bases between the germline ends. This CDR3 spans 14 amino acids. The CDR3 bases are TGTGCCAGCTCACTGCGAGGGATGGATCAGCCCCAGCATTTT. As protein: CASSLRGMDQPQHF.

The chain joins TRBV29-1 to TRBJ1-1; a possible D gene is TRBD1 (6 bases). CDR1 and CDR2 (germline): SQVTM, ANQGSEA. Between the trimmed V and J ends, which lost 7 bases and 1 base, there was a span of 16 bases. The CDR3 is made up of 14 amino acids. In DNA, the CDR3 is TGCAGCGCTGGGGACAATCCGGCGAACACTGAAGCTTTCTTT. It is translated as CSAGDNPANTEAFF.

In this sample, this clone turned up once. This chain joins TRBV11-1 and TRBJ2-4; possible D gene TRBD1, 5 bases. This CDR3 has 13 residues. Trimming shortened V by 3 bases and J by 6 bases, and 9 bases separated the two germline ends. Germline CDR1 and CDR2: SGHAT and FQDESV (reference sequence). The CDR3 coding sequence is TGTGCCAGCAGCTTTGGACAAGCAAACATTCAGTACTTC. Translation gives CASSFGQANIQYF.

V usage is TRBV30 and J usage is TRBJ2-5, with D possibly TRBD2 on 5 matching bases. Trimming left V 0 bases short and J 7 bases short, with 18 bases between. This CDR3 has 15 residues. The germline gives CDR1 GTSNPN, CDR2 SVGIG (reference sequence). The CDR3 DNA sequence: TGTGCCTGGAGTGTATTGAGCGGCCAAGTGGGGACCCAGTACTTC. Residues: CAWSVLSGQVGTQYF.

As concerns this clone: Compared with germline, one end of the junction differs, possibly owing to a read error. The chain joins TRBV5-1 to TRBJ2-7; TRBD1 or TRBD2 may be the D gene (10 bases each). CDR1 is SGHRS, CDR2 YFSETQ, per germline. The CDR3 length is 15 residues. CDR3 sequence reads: CARSGGDRGGYEQYF. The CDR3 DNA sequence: TGCGCCCGCAGCGGGGGGGACAGGGGCGGTTACGAGCAGTACTTC.

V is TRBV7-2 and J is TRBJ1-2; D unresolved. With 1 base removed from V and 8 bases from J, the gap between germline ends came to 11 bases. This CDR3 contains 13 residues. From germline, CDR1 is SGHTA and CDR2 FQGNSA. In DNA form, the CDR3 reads TGTGCCAGCAGCTTAGACGGGGTCGGGGGCTACACCTTC. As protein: CASSLDGVGGYTF. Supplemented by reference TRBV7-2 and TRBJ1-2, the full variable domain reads GAGVSQSPSNKVTEKGKDVELRCDPISGHTALYWYRQSLGQGLEFLIYFQGNSAPDKSGLPSDRFSAERTGGSVSTLTIQRTQQEDSAVYLCASSLDGVGGYTFGSGTRLTVV.

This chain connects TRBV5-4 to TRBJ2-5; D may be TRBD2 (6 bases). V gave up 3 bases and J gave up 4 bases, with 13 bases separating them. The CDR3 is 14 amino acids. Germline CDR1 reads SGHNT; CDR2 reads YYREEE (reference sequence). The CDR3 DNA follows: TGTGCCAGCAGCTCTCCGGGAGTCGGAGAGACCCAGTACTTC. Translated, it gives CASSSPGVGETQYF.

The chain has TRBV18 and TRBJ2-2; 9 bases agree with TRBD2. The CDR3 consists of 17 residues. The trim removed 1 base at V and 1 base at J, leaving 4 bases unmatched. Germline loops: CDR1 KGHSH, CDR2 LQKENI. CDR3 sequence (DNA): TGTGCCAGCTCACCACTTTCACTAGCGGGGAACACCGGGGAGCTGTTTTTT. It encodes CASSPLSLAGNTGELFF.

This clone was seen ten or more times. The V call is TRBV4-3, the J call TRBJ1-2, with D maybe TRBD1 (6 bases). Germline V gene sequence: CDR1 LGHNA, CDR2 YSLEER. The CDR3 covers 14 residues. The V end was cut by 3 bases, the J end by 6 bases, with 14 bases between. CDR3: CASSQIQGLNGYTF. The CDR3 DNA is TGCGCCAGCAGCCAGATACAGGGTTTGAATGGCTACACCTTC.

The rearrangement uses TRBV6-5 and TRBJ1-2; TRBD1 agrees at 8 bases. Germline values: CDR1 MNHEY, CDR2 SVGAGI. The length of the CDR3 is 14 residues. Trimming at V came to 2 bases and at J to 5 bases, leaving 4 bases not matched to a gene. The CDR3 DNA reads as TGTGCCAGCAGTTACAAACAGGGGGAGTATGGCTACACCTTC. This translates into CASSYKQGEYGYTF.

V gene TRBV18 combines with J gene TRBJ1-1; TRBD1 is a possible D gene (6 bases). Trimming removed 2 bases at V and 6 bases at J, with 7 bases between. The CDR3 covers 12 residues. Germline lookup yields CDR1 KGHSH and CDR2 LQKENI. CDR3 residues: CASSPTGPEAFF. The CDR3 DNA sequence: TGTGCCAGCTCACCAACAGGGCCTGAAGCTTTCTTT.

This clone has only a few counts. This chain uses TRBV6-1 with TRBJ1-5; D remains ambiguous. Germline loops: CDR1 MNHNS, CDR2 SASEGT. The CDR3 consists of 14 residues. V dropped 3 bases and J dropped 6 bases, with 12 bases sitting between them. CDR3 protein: CASSDPRGGQPQHF. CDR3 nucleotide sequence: TGTGCCAGCAGTGACCCCCGAGGAGGTCAGCCCCAGCATTTT.

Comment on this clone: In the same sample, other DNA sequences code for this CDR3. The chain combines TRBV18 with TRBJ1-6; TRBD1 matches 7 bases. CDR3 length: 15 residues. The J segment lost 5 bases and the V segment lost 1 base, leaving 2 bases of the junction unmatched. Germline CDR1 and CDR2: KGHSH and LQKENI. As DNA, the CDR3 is TGTGCCAGCTCACCACAGGGGGCTGATAATTCACCCCTCCACTTT. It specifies CASSPQGADNSPLHF.

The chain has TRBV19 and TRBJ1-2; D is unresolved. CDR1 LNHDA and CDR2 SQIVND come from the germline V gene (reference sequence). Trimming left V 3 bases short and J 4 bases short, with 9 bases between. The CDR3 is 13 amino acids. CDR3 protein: CASSIEPPYGYTF. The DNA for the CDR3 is TGTGCCAGTAGTATTGAGCCACCCTATGGCTACACCTTC.

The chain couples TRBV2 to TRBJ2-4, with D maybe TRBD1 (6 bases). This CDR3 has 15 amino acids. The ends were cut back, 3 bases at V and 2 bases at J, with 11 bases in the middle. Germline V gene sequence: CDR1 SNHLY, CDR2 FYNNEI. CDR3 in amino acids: CASSEGALSKNIQYF. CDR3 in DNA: TGTGCCAGCAGTGAGGGGGCCTTGTCCAAAAACATTCAGTACTTC.

As DNA, the CDR3 is TGCAGTGCTAGGGGTCTAGCGGGAGGGTTCTTC. It specifies CSARGLAGGFF. V and J are TRBV20-1 and TRBJ2-1, with 11 bases aligning to TRBD2. With V trimmed by 3 bases and J by 15 bases, 4 bases remained unmatched. The CDR3 is 11 amino acids. The germline CDR1 and CDR2 sequences are DFQATT and SNEGSKA (reference sequence).

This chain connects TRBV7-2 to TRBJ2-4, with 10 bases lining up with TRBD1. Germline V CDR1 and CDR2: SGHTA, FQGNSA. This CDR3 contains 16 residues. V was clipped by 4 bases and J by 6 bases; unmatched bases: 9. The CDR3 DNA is TGTGCCAGCAGCTCCGGGACAGGGGCCTTTACAAACATTCAGTACTTC. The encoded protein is CASSSGTGAFTNIQYF. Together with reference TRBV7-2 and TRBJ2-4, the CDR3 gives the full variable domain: GAGVSQSPSNKVTEKGKDVELRCDPISGHTALYWYRQSLGQGLEFLIYFQGNSAPDKSGLPSDRFSAERTGGSVSTLTIQRTQQEDSAVYLCASSSGTGAFTNIQYFGAGTRLSVL.